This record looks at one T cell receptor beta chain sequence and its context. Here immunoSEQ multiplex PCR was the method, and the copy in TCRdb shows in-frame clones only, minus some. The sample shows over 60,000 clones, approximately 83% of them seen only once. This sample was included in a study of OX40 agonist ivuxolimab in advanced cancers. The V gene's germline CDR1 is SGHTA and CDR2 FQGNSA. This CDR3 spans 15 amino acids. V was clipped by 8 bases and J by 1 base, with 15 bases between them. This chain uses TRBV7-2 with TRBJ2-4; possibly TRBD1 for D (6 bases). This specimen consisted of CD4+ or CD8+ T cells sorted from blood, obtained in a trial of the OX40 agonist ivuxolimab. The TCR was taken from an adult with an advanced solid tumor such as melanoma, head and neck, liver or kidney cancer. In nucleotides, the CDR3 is TGTGCCAGCTCCCCGGGTGGACAGGCCAAAAACATTCAGTACTTC. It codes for CASSPGGQAKNIQYF.